This is a list of T cell receptor beta chains from one sample in a study of identical twins. Each CDR3 protein gets one entry after TCRdb re-called the 5' RACE reads with MiXCR. The sample records hundreds of thousands of distinct CDR3 sequences, about 20% being singletons. The sample was also linked to a second study, of yellow fever vaccine responses in identical twins.

The sequenced sample consisted of CD4+ T cells sorted from blood. The origin of the receptors is a woman younger than 30 in good health. CDR3s include the opening cysteine and the closing phenylalanine or tryptophan. The D gene is left open where the match is weak. The size field is filled for only some rows; it gives once, few, many or a size class.

clone_size	v_call	cdr3_length	d_call	j_call	cdr3_aa	cdr3_nt
many	TRBV11-2	16	TRBD2	TRBJ2-5	CASSFTRGGTKETQYF	TGTGCCAGCAGCTTCACTCGGGGAGGGACGAAAGAGACCCAGTACTTC
few	TRBV3-1	15	-	TRBJ1-1	CASSQGGPSVTEAFF	TGTGCCAGCAGCCAAGGGGGGCCTAGCGTGACTGAAGCTTTCTTT
-	TRBV7-8	16	-	TRBJ2-1	CASSPGSVALHNEQFF	TGTGCCAGCAGCCCGGGATCGGTCGCCCTACACAATGAGCAGTTCTTC
-	TRBV20-1	20	TRBD2	TRBJ2-4	CSARDPWSSGRRVAKNIQYF	TGCAGTGCTAGAGATCCGTGGAGTAGCGGGAGGAGGGTAGCCAAAAACATTCAGTACTTC
-	TRBV27	15	TRBD1	TRBJ1-4	CASSSLGGAKEKLFF	TGTGCCAGCAGTTCCTTAGGGGGCGCAAAGGAAAAACTGTTTTTT
few	TRBV12-3/TRBV12-4	14	-	TRBJ2-3	CASSSGNPTDTQYF	TGTGCCAGCAGTTCAGGCAACCCCACAGATACGCAGTATTTT
-	TRBV20-1	13	-	TRBJ1-4	CSARDSVREKLFF	TGCAGTGCTAGAGATTCCGTAAGGGAAAAACTGTTTTTT
-	TRBV5-1	14	TRBD2	TRBJ2-5	CASTLQLAEETQYF	TGCGCCAGCACGCTCCAACTAGCGGAAGAGACCCAGTACTTC
many	TRBV12-3/TRBV12-4	15	TRBD2	TRBJ2-3	CASSLAGTPTDTQYF	TGTGCCAGCAGTCTAGCGGGGACCCCCACAGATACGCAGTATTTT
few	TRBV5-6	13	-	TRBJ2-2	CASSFAHTGELFF	TGTGCCAGCAGCTTCGCACACACCGGGGAGCTGTTTTTT
-	TRBV2	18	TRBD2	TRBJ2-3	CTSSKHGTSGRLTDTQYF	TGTACCAGCAGTAAACACGGGACTAGCGGGAGATTGACAGATACGCAGTATTTT
few	TRBV19	13	-	TRBJ1-5	CASSISGKQPQHF	TGTGCCAGTAGTATATCTGGGAAACAGCCCCAGCATTTT
few	TRBV18	15	TRBD2	TRBJ2-1	CASSPVGTTYNEQFF	TGTGCCAGCTCACCAGTCGGGACTACCTACAATGAGCAGTTCTTC
few	TRBV20-1	16	-	TRBJ2-1	CSARDFRTRSLYEQFF	TGCAGTGCTAGAGATTTTAGAACTAGAAGTCTCTATGAGCAGTTCTTC
-	TRBV25-1	16	-	TRBJ1-5	CASSDAGALGNQPQHF	TGTGCCAGCAGTGACGCAGGGGCGTTAGGCAATCAGCCCCAGCATTTT
-	TRBV5-1	15	-	TRBJ2-5	CASSRDNPKQETQYF	TGCGCCAGCAGCCGGGACAATCCCAAACAAGAGACCCAGTACTTC
-	TRBV3-1	16	TRBD2	TRBJ2-7	CASSLSTLAGAGEQYF	TGTGCCAGCAGCCTCTCGACGCTAGCGGGAGCTGGGGAGCAGTACTTC
-	TRBV11-2	17	TRBD1	TRBJ1-2	CASSLKRTGGPWDGYTF	TGTGCCAGCAGCCTCAAGAGGACAGGGGGCCCTTGGGACGGCTACACCTTC
-	TRBV15	14	TRBD1	TRBJ2-5	CATSRDRGPKTQYF	TGTGCCACCAGCAGAGATAGGGGGCCGAAGACCCAGTACTTC
few	TRBV27	16	-	TRBJ2-2	CASSSWGAPNTGELFF	TGTGCCAGCAGTTCCTGGGGGGCCCCGAACACCGGGGAGCTGTTTTTT
few	TRBV12-3/TRBV12-4	13	-	TRBJ1-1	CASMRQLNTEAFF	TGTGCCAGCATGCGACAGCTGAACACTGAAGCTTTCTTT
-	TRBV18	12	-	TRBJ2-1	CASRDANNEQFF	TGTGCCAGCCGGGACGCCAACAATGAGCAGTTCTTC
-	TRBV5-1	16	-	TRBJ2-2	CASSSPRDTYTGELFF	TGCGCCAGCAGCAGCCCCCGGGACACCTACACCGGGGAGCTGTTTTTT
-	TRBV10-3	12	-	TRBJ2-5	CAISEGSSTQYF	TGTGCCATCAGTGAGGGCTCTAGCACCCAGTACTTC
-	TRBV5-1	16	TRBD1	TRBJ1-4	CASSYGQDRTNEKLFF	TGCGCCAGCAGCTACGGACAGGATCGGACTAATGAAAAACTGTTTTTT
-	TRBV27	14	TRBD1	TRBJ2-5	CASGDRVGQETQYF	TGTGCCAGCGGGGACAGGGTTGGCCAAGAGACCCAGTACTTC
-	TRBV12-3/TRBV12-4	14	-	TRBJ2-5	CASSFVREVETQYF	TGTGCCAGCAGTTTCGTCAGAGAGGTGGAGACCCAGTACTTC
few	TRBV2	14	-	TRBJ2-2	CASSGKMGTGELFF	TGTGCCAGCAGTGGAAAGATGGGGACCGGGGAGCTGTTTTTT
few	TRBV27	19	TRBD1	TRBJ2-6	CASFPRSTGVFSGANVLTF	TGTGCCAGCTTCCCAAGGTCGACAGGGGTTTTCTCTGGGGCCAACGTCCTGACTTTC
few	TRBV27	15	-	TRBJ2-7	CASSLATGQVYEQYF	TGTGCCAGCAGTTTGGCCACAGGGCAGGTCTACGAGCAGTACTTC
few	TRBV12-3/TRBV12-4	16	TRBD2	TRBJ2-1	CASSFRAGASYNEQFF	TGTGCCAGCAGTTTCCGAGCGGGAGCCTCCTACAATGAGCAGTTCTTC
many	TRBV7-8	14	TRBD1	TRBJ2-7	CASSLQGASYEQYF	TGTGCCAGCAGCTTACAGGGGGCCTCCTACGAGCAGTACTTC
few	TRBV20-1	14	-	TRBJ1-1	CSARDRGYETEAFF	TGCAGTGCTAGAGATCGAGGGTATGAGACTGAAGCTTTCTTT
many	TRBV18	13	-	TRBJ1-1	CASSPPGNTEAFF	TGTGCCAGCTCACCACCGGGGAACACTGAAGCTTTCTTT
many	TRBV9	15	TRBD2	TRBJ2-3	CASSGGTTNTDTQYF	TGTGCCAGCAGCGGCGGGACTACTAACACAGATACGCAGTATTTT
few	TRBV6-1	13	-	TRBJ1-2	CASNPQGSYGYTF	TGTGCCAGCAACCCACAGGGCAGCTATGGCTACACCTTC
few	TRBV20-1	13	TRBD1	TRBJ2-7	CSARPGTDYEQYF	TGCAGTGCCCGACCCGGGACAGACTACGAGCAGTACTTC
-	TRBV10-3	13	-	TRBJ1-1	CAISESQSTEAFF	TGTGCCATCAGTGAGTCACAGTCGACTGAAGCTTTCTTT
-	TRBV4-1	14	-	TRBJ1-6	CASSQGPRDSPLHF	TGCGCCAGCAGCCAAGGTCCCCGGGATTCACCCCTCCACTTT
few	TRBV2	16	TRBD2	TRBJ2-3	CASSETSGIISDTQYF	TGTGCCAGCAGCGAAACTAGCGGGATTATCTCAGATACGCAGTATTTT
-	TRBV7-9	17	-	TRBJ1-4	CASGSRDGGLTNEKLFF	TGTGCCAGCGGCTCCCGGGACGGGGGACTTACTAATGAAAAACTGTTTTTT
-	TRBV4-2	14	-	TRBJ2-7	CASGAATASYEQYF	TGTGCCAGCGGAGCGGCGACCGCTTCCTACGAGCAGTACTTC
-	TRBV27	15	TRBD2	TRBJ2-7	CASRRAGTSPHEQYF	TGTGCCAGCAGGAGGGCCGGGACTAGCCCCCACGAGCAGTACTTC
-	TRBV20-1	13	-	TRBJ1-5	CSAMVGGNQPQHF	TGCAGTGCTATGGTAGGGGGCAATCAGCCCCAGCATTTT
few	TRBV20-1	14	-	TRBJ2-2	CSARKGANTGELFF	TGCAGTGCTAGAAAGGGTGCGAACACCGGGGAGCTGTTTTTT
-	TRBV12-3/TRBV12-4	15	-	TRBJ1-3	CASSFGGPSGNTIYF	TGTGCCAGCAGTTTCGGGGGCCCCTCTGGAAACACCATATATTTT
-	TRBV28	11	-	TRBJ2-7	CASSPRFEQYF	TGTGCCAGCAGTCCAAGATTCGAGCAGTACTTC